One and the same sample provided the 24 T cell receptor beta chains below, sequenced in a study of blood T cell repertoires in COVID-19. The assay was immunoSEQ multiplex PCR, and TCRdb's table has in-frame clones only and misses some. The top ten clones hold roughly a tenth of a sample with some 400,000 clones, approximately 89% of them seen once. Sequences were obtained from peripheral blood. Receptors were obtained from a woman aged 30 to 39 with COVID-19, enrolled during active disease.

The chain combines TRBV4-1 with TRBJ2-2; TRBD1 aligns across 9 bases. The germline gives CDR1 MGHRA, CDR2 YSYEKL. After removal of 4 bases from V and 1 base from J, the junction contained 1 base not matched to a gene. The CDR3 contains 15 residues. As DNA, the CDR3 is TGCGCCAGCAGCCCGGGACAGGGGAACACCGGGGAGCTGTTTTTT. Protein product: CASSPGQGNTGELFF.

The chain links TRBV7-2 to TRBJ2-7, with TRBD2 matching 11 bases. This CDR3 has 14 amino acids. Germline loops: CDR1 SGHTA, CDR2 FQGNSA. V lost 3 bases, J lost 6 bases, and 4 bases stayed unmatched. The CDR3 region has the DNA TGTGCCAGCAGCTTGGGGACTAGCGGAGGCGAGCAGTACTTC. Translation: CASSLGTSGGEQYF.

This clone has more than one count but fewer than ten. The same CDR3 is also encoded by other DNA sequences in this sample. The chain is built from TRBV10-3 and TRBJ2-2, with D tentatively TRBD1 (6 bases). The CDR3 runs to 13 residues. V lost 3 bases and J 4 bases, leaving 6 bases between the germline ends. Germline CDR1 and CDR2: ENHRY and SYGVKD. The CDR3 loop reads CAISEGGTGELFF. The CDR3 DNA reads TGTGCCATCAGTGAAGGGGGCACCGGGGAGCTGTTTTTT.

V is TRBV9 and J is TRBJ1-2; TRBD1 aligns across 7 bases. This CDR3 contains 14 residues. The germline V gene has CDR1 SGDLS and CDR2 YYNGEE. J lost 5 bases, V lost 4 bases, and 8 bases had no gene match. The CDR3 region is CASSNSGQMYGYTF. The CDR3 DNA follows: TGTGCCAGCAGCAATTCGGGACAGATGTATGGCTACACCTTC.

V gene TRBV18 combines with J gene TRBJ1-2, with TRBD1 as a possible D gene (6 bases). The V end lost 2 bases, the J end lost 7 bases, and 8 bases lay between the germline ends. The germline V gene encodes CDR1 KGHSH and CDR2 LQKENI. The CDR3 consists of 12 residues. In DNA form, the CDR3 reads TGTGCCAGCTCACCAGGGGGCGTTGGCTACACCTTC. Encoded protein: CASSPGGVGYTF.

This chain connects TRBV7-6 to TRBJ2-2, with D unclear. The CDR3 is 15 amino acids. The germline V gene has CDR1 SGHVS and CDR2 FNYEAQ. Trimming left V 4 bases short and J 1 base short, with 10 bases between. The CDR3 sequence is CASSSEAGNTGELFF. Written as DNA, the CDR3 is TGTGCCAGCAGCTCCGAGGCTGGGAACACCGGGGAGCTGTTTTTT.

The chain is built from TRBV3-1 (or the pseudogene TRBV3-2) and TRBJ1-4; D is possibly TRBD1 (5 bases). The V end lost 2 bases, the J end lost 6 bases, and 7 bases lay between the germline ends. From germline, CDR1 is LGHDT and CDR2 YNNKEL (reference sequence). The CDR3 runs 13 residues. CDR3 residues: CASSQRGYEKLFF. The DNA for the CDR3 is TGTGCCAGCAGCCAAAGGGGATATGAAAAACTGTTTTTT.

The DNA for the CDR3 is TGTGCCAGCAGCTTCAGTTCAGGGTTCTATGGCTACACCTTC. Translated, it gives CASSFSSGFYGYTF. The rearrangement links TRBV5-4 to TRBJ1-2; tentatively, D is TRBD1 (5 bases). CDR1 and CDR2 from the germline V gene are SGHNT and YYREEE (reference sequence). There are 14 residues in the CDR3. V shed 2 bases and J shed 4 bases, with 12 bases lying between them.

The chain recombines TRBV28 with TRBJ2-2; D is unclear. The V gene lost 8 bases and the J gene lost 6 bases, with 16 bases spanning the gap. The CDR3 has 14 residues. Germline CDR1 is MDHEN and CDR2 is SYDVKM. CDR3 bases: TGTGCCAGCCTGGTTGGCCCTGACTCCGGGGAGCTGTTTTTT. Its translation: CASLVGPDSGELFF.

The DNA of the CDR3 is TGTGCCAGCAGTGTGAGGGTGAGGCTCTCACCCCTCCACTTT. Translation gives CASSVRVRLSPLHF. The chain links TRBV2 to TRBJ1-6; D gene uncertain. Trimming took 4 bases from V and 10 from J, leaving 14 bases between them. The CDR3 spans 14 residues. CDR1 SNHLY and CDR2 FYNNEI come from the germline V gene.

The chain employs TRBV7-2 and TRBJ1-1, with D hard to call. V lost 1 base and J 2 bases, leaving 11 bases between the germline ends. This CDR3 comprises 15 residues. Germline lookup yields CDR1 SGHTA and CDR2 FQGNSA. CDR3 amino acids: CASSLVSAGNTEAFF. The CDR3, as DNA: TGTGCCAGCAGCTTAGTAAGTGCGGGAAACACTGAAGCTTTCTTT. Using reference TRBV7-2 and TRBJ1-1 for the parts outside the CDR3, the full variable domain is GAGVSQSPSNKVTEKGKDVELRCDPISGHTALYWYRQSLGQGLEFLIYFQGNSAPDKSGLPSDRFSAERTGGSVSTLTIQRTQQEDSAVYLCASSLVSAGNTEAFFGQGTRLTVV.

The chain employs TRBV28 and TRBJ2-2, with 9 bases aligning to TRBD2. Per germline, CDR1 MDHEN and CDR2 SYDVKM. The V and J ends lost 4 bases and 4 bases, in that order; junction bases with no gene match: 7. This CDR3 spans 16 amino acids. CDR3 protein: CASSSRTSVRTGELFF. The DNA for the CDR3 is TGTGCCAGCAGTTCACGGACTAGCGTTCGCACCGGGGAGCTGTTTTTT.

This chain joins TRBV7-2 and TRBJ2-5, with 8 bases matching TRBD2. The CDR3 extends over 17 amino acids. CDR1 is SGHTA, CDR2 FQGNSA, per germline. The V and J ends lost 1 base and 9 bases, in that order; junction bases with no gene match: 16. CDR3 bases: TGTGCCAGCAGCTTAGGATATAGCGGGATACGCAGTTGGGCCCAGTACTTC. Amino acids: CASSLGYSGIRSWAQYF.

This rearrangement joins TRBV5-1 to TRBJ1-2; D possibly corresponds to TRBD1 (5 bases). Germline values: CDR1 SGHRS, CDR2 YFSETQ. V shed 4 bases and J shed 5 bases, with 18 bases lying between them. The CDR3 is 15 residues long. CDR3 nucleotides: TGCGCCAGCAGCGCGGGGCCTCCCCCGGGGTATGGCTACACCTTC. Translation gives CASSAGPPPGYGYTF.

The V gene is TRBV7-9, the J gene TRBJ1-4, with D perhaps matching TRBD1 (6 bases). V gave up 5 bases and J gave up 8 bases, with 15 bases separating them. Germline V gene sequence: CDR1 SEHNR, CDR2 FQNEAQ (reference sequence). The CDR3 contains 14 residues. The CDR3 DNA follows: TGTGCCAGCAGCCAGGACAGTTCGAGGGAAAAACTGTTTTTT. This translates into CASSQDSSREKLFF. Together with reference TRBV7-9 and TRBJ1-4, the CDR3 gives the full variable domain: DTGVSQNPRHKITKRGQNVTFRCDPISEHNRLYWYRQTLGQGPEFLTYFQNEAQLEKSRLLSDRFSAERPKGSFSTLEIQRTEQGDSAMYLCASSQDSSREKLFFGSGTQLSVL.

The genes are TRBV6-2 or TRBV6-3 and TRBJ2-5; 14 bases are a match to TRBD2. V trimming: 4 bases; J trimming: 5 bases; junction bases outside the gene matches: 12. The CDR3 runs to 18 residues. CDR1 MNHEY and CDR2 SVGEGT come from the germline V gene. The CDR3 bases are TGTGCCAGCAGTTCATCCTGGACTAGCGGGAGGACCTCGGAGACCCAGTACTTC. Its protein is CASSSSWTSGRTSETQYF.

The chain carries TRBV9 and TRBJ2-1, with 8 bases that match TRBD1. After removal of 0 bases from V and 1 base from J, the junction contained 3 bases not matched to a gene. Germline CDR1 SGDLS, CDR2 YYNGEE. The CDR3 contains 16 residues. As DNA, the CDR3 is TGTGCCAGCAGCGTAGGGGGACAGGCGTCCTACAATGAGCAGTTCTTC. Protein product: CASSVGGQASYNEQFF.

J is TRBJ2-1 and V is TRBV10-1, with TRBD2 matching over 10 bases. Germline lookup yields CDR1 WNHNN and CDR2 SYGVQD (reference sequence). CDR3 length: 16 residues. J gave up 5 bases and V 4 bases, and 8 bases lay outside the gene matches. CDR3 sequence reads: CASSGPGLASDNEQFF. CDR3 nucleotide sequence: TGCGCCAGCAGTGGCCCGGGACTAGCGTCCGACAATGAGCAGTTCTTC.

The chain employs TRBV4-1 and TRBJ2-7; 7 bases are shared with TRBD2. V was pared by 2 bases and J by 2 bases, with 15 bases of the junction left unmatched. CDR1 and CDR2 (germline): MGHRA, YSYEKL. The CDR3 covers 18 residues. The CDR3 here is CASSQQTKGFSGPYEQYF. In nucleotides, the CDR3 is TGCGCCAGCAGCCAACAAACGAAGGGATTTAGCGGGCCCTACGAGCAGTACTTC.

Points on this clone: Other DNA sequences from this sample encode an identical CDR3 as well. The chain has TRBV28 and TRBJ2-7; maybe TRBD1 (6 bases). V lost 6 bases and J 4 bases, leaving 7 bases between the germline ends. Per germline, CDR1 MDHEN and CDR2 SYDVKM. This CDR3 is 11 amino acids long. The CDR3 is CASRQGYEQYF. The CDR3 nucleotides read TGTGCCAGCAGACAGGGTTACGAGCAGTACTTC.

This sequence joins TRBV30 and TRBJ2-5; no reliable D call. CDR3 length: 12 residues. V was shortened by 5 bases and J by 4 bases, with 11 bases between the two germline ends. CDR1 and CDR2 from the germline V gene are GTSNPN and SVGIG (reference sequence). The CDR3 coding sequence is TGTGCCTGGGGTCACACGGGAGAGACCCAGTACTTC. Protein product: CAWGHTGETQYF. Variable domain in full (rest from reference TRBV30 and TRBJ2-5): SQTIHQWPATLVQPVGSPLSLECTVEGTSNPNLYWYRQAAGRGLQLLFYSVGIGQISSEVPQNLSASRPQDRQFILSSKKLLLSDSGFYLCAWGHTGETQYFGPGTRLLVL.

CDR3 bases: TGTGCCAGCAGCGTAGATGGGGCTAGAAACATTCAGTACTTC. This translates into CASSVDGARNIQYF. The chain is built from TRBV9 and TRBJ2-4, with D possibly TRBD1 on 5 matching bases. Trimming took 0 bases from V and 6 from J, leaving 10 bases between them. Germline V gives CDR1 SGDLS, CDR2 YYNGEE. This CDR3 spans 14 amino acids.

The chain uses TRBV5-6 and TRBJ2-7; D is uncertain. The CDR3 runs to 12 residues. Trimming stripped 4 bases from V and 7 bases from J, with 12 bases between. Germline CDR1 and CDR2: SGHDT and YYEEEE. CDR3 region: CASSASLREQYF. The CDR3 region has the DNA TGTGCCAGCAGCGCGAGCTTGCGAGAGCAGTACTTC.

CDR3: CASSAESGTGELFF. In DNA form, the CDR3 reads TGTGCCAGCAGCGCGGAATCGGGGACCGGGGAGCTGTTTTTT. The genes are TRBV5-6 and TRBJ2-2, with TRBD2 as a possible D gene (5 bases). The CDR3 has 14 residues. Germline V gives CDR1 SGHDT, CDR2 YYEEEE. V was clipped by 4 bases and J by 5 bases, with 12 bases between them.